The subject of this entry is one T cell receptor beta chain. This entry belongs to a study of PD-1 blockade in classical Hodgkin lymphoma. This CDR3 contains 14 residues. The germline gives CDR1 MDHEN, CDR2 SYDVKM. The germline V and J ends were trimmed by 6 bases and 0 bases, with 9 bases remaining between them. Relapse was seen in all patients after autologous stem cell transplantation, and brentuximab vedotin exposure was variable. Data came from immunoSEQ multiplex PCR; TCRdb stores just in-frame clones and leaves some out. The data hold 90,000 to 130,000 clones, with roughly nine tenths observed a single time.

The sequences come from peripheral blood mononuclear cells (PBMCs), collected before the second cycle of nivolumab. The receptor was isolated from a human donor with classical Hodgkin lymphoma. This chain uses TRBV28 with TRBJ1-3; TRBD1 might be the D (5 bases). The CDR3 coding sequence is TGTGCCAGCAGATCGACAGTCTCTGGAAACACCATATATTTT. Amino acids: CASRSTVSGNTIYF.